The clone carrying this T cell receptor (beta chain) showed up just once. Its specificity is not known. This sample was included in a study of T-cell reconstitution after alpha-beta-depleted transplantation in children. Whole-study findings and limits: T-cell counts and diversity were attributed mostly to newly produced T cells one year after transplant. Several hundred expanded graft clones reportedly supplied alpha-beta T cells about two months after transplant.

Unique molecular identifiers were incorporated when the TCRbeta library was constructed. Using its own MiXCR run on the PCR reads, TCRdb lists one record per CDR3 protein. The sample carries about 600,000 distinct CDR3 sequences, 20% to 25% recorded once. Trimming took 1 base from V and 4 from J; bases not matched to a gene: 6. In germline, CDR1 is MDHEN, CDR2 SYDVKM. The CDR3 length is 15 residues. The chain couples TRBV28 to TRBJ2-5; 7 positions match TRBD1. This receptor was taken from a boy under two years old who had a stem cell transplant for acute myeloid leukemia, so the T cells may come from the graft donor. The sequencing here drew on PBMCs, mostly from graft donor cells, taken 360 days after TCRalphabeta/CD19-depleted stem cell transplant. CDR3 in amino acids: CASSLYDRVSETQYF. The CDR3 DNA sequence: TGTGCCAGCAGTTTATACGACAGGGTATCAGAGACCCAGTACTTC.